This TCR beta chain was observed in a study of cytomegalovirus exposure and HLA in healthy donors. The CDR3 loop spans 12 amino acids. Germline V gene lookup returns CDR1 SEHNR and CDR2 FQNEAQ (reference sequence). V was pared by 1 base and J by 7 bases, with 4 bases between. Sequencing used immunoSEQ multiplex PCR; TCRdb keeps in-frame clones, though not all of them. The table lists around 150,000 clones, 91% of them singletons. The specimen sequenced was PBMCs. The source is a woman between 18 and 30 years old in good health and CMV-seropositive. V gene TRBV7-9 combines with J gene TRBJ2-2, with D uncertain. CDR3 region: CASSLDYGELFF. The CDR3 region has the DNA TGTGCCAGCAGCTTAGATTACGGGGAGCTGTTTTTT.